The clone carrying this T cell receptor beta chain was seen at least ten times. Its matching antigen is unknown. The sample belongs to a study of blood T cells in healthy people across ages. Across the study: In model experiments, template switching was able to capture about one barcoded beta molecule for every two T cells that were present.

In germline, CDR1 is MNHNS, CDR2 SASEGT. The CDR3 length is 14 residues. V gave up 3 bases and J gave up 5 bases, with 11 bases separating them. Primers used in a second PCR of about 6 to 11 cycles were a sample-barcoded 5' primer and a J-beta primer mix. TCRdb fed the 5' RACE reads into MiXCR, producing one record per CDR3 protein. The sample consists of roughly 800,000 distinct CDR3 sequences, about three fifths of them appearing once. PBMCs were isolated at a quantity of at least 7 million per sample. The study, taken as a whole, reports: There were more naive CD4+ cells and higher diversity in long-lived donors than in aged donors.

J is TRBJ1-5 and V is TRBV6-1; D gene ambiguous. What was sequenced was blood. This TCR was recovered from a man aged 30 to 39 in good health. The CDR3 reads CASSEEGVHQPQHF. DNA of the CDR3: TGTGCCAGCAGTGAGGAAGGCGTGCATCAGCCCCAGCATTTT.